Listed here are 7 T cell receptor beta chains from one sample, sequenced in a study of early T cells in non-severe SARS-CoV-2 infection. TCRdb reprocessed the 5' RACE reads via MiXCR and lists one record per CDR3 protein. Altogether approximately 52,000 distinct CDR3 sequences are present, around 8% being singletons, with the ten largest covering around 9.4%. Sequences were obtained from whole blood. The receptors stem from an adult who was a healthcare worker with PCR-confirmed SARS-CoV-2 infection or an uninfected control (not recorded which).

The genes are TRBV5-4 and TRBJ2-7; D perhaps matches TRBD1 (5 bases). V was clipped by 2 bases and J by 4 bases, with 10 bases between them. Per germline, CDR1 SGHNT and CDR2 YYREEE (reference sequence). The CDR3 is made up of 13 amino acids. CDR3 sequence (DNA): TGTGCCAGCAGCTTCGAGCAGGGATACGAGCAGTACTTC. It translates to CASSFEQGYEQYF.

The table lists this clonotype with a few counts. CDR3 sequence (DNA): TGTGCCAGCAGTGAAGGGGGACAGGGGAGATCACCCCTCCACTTT. Translated, it gives CASSEGGQGRSPLHF. This chain joins TRBV2 and TRBJ1-6; 10 nucleotides line up with TRBD1. Per germline, CDR1 SNHLY and CDR2 FYNNEI. This CDR3 has 15 amino acids. Losses at the gene ends were 1 base for V and 10 bases for J; bases not matched to a gene: 4.

The chain uses TRBV7-9 and TRBJ2-7; D is undetermined. The CDR3 sequence is 12 residues long. The V gene lost 5 bases and the J gene lost 5 bases, with 10 bases spanning the gap. Germline CDR1 SEHNR, CDR2 FQNEAQ (reference sequence). CDR3 bases: TGTGCCAGCAGCCAAGGACGAGACGAGCAGTACTTC. Amino acids: CASSQGRDEQYF. Drawing the rest from reference TRBV7-9 and TRBJ2-7, the complete variable domain is DTGVSQNPRHKITKRGQNVTFRCDPISEHNRLYWYRQTLGQGPEFLTYFQNEAQLEKSRLLSDRFSAERPKGSFSTLEIQRTEQGDSAMYLCASSQGRDEQYFGPGTRLTVT.

This rearrangement joins TRBV7-2 to TRBJ1-1, with 9 positions matching TRBD1. The CDR3 spans 15 residues. With 5 bases clipped from V and 6 bases from J, the junction kept 10 bases outside the gene matches. Germline V CDR1 and CDR2: SGHTA, FQGNSA. The DNA of the CDR3 is TGTGCCAGCAGCCCGAGGACAGGGGTGAGGGCTGAAGCTTTCTTT. Translated, it gives CASSPRTGVRAEAFF.

The chain employs TRBV18 and TRBJ1-1, with a tentative D call TRBD1 (5 bases). This CDR3 is built from 13 residues. CDR1 and CDR2 from the germline V gene are KGHSH and LQKENI. Between the trimmed V and J ends, which lost 2 bases and 7 bases, there was a span of 11 bases. This CDR3 is CASSPGQGYEAFF. The CDR3 DNA reads TGTGCCAGCTCACCAGGGCAGGGTTATGAAGCTTTCTTT.

The chain joins TRBV12-3 or TRBV12-4 to TRBJ1-5; D gene uncertain. V was cut by 3 bases and J by 4 bases, with 13 bases left in between. This CDR3 is built from 15 residues. The CDR3 DNA follows: TGTGCCAGCAGTTTGGGCAGGAGAGTAAATCAGCCCCAGCATTTT. This sequence encodes CASSLGRRVNQPQHF.

At least ten counts were recorded for this clonotype. The chain combines TRBV25-1 with TRBJ1-2; TRBD1 matches 8 bases. Per germline, CDR1 MGHDK and CDR2 SYGVNS. V gave up 1 base and J gave up 2 bases; unmatched junction bases: 6. The CDR3 sequence is 16 residues long. The CDR3 DNA reads TGTGCCAGCAGTGAATCCCGGACAGGGTCCAACTATGGCTACACCTTC. It specifies CASSESRTGSNYGYTF.